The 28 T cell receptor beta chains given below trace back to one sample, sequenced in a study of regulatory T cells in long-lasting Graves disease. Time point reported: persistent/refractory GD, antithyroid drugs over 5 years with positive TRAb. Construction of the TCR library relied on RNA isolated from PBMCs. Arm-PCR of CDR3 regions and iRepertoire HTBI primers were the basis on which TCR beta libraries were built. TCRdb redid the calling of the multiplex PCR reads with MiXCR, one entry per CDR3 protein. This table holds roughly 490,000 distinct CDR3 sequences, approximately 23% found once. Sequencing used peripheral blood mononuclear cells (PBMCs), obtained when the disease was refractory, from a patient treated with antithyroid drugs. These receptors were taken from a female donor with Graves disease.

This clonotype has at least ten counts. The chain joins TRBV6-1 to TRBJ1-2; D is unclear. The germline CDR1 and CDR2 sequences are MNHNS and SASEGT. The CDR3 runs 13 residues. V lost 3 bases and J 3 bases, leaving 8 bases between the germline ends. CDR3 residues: CASSDGRDYGYTF. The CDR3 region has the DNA TGTGCCAGCAGTGATGGACGGGACTATGGCTACACCTTC.

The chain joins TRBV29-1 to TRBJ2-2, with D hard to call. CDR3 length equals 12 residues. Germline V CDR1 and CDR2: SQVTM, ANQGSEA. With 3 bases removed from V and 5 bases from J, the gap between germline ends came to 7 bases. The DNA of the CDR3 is TGCAGCGTTGAGCCCGTTACCGGGGAGCTGTTTTTT. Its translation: CSVEPVTGELFF.

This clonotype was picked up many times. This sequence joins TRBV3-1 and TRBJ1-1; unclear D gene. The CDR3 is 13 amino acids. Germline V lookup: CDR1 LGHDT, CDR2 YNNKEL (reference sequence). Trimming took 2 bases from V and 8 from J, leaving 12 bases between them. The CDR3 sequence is CASSQFEVEEAFF. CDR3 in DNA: TGTGCCAGCAGCCAATTTGAGGTGGAAGAAGCTTTCTTT.

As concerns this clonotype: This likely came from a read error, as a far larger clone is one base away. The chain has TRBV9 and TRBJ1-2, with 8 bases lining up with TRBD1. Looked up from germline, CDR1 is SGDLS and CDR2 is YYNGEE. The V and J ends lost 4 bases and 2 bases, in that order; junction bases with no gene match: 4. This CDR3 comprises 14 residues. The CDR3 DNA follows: TGTGCCAGCAGCAAGCGGACAGGGAACTATGGCTACACCTTC. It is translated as CASSKRTGNYGYTF.

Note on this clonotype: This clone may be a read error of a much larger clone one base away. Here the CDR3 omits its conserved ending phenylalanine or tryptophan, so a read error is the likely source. For the CDR3, the DNA is TGTGCCAGCAGCTTAGTTCATCGGGACTATGGCTACACCTAC. Amino acid sequence: CASSLVHRDYGYTY. This chain joins TRBV7-9 and TRBJ1-2; D remains ambiguous. CDR3 length equals 14 residues. CDR1 SEHNR and CDR2 FQNEAQ come from the germline V gene (reference sequence). Trimming left V 1 base short and J 3 bases short, with 9 bases between.

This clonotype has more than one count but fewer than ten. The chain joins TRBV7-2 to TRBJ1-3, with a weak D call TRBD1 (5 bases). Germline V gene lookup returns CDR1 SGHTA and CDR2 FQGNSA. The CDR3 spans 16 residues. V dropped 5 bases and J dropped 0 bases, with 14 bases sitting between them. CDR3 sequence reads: CASSLVGGGSGNTIYF. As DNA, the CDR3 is TGTGCCAGCAGCCTGGTGGGGGGTGGCTCTGGAAACACCATATATTTT.

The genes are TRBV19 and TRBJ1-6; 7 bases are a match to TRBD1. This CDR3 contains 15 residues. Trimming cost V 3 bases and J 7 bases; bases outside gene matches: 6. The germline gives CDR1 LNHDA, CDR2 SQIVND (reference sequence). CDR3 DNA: TGTGCCAGTAGTATGGAGAGACAGGGCAATTCACCCCTCCACTTT. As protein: CASSMERQGNSPLHF.

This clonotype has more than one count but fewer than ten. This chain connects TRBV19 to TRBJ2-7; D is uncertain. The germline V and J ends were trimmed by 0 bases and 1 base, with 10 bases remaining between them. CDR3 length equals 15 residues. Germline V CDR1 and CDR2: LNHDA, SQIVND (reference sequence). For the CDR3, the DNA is TGTGCCAGTAGTATAGATCCCCAGGCATCCTACGAGCAGTACTTC. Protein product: CASSIDPQASYEQYF.

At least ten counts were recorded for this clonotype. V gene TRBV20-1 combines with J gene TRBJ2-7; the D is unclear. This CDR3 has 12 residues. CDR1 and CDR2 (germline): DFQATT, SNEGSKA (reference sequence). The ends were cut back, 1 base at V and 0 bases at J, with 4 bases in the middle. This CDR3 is CSARADSYEQYF. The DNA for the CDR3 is TGCAGTGCTAGAGCCGACTCCTACGAGCAGTACTTC.

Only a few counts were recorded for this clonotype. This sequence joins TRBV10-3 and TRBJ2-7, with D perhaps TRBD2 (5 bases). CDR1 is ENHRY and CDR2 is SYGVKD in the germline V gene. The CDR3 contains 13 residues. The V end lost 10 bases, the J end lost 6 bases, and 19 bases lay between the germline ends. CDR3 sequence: CATVGVGSGEQYF. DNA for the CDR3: TGTGCCACCGTCGGGGTTGGGTCGGGCGAGCAGTACTTC.

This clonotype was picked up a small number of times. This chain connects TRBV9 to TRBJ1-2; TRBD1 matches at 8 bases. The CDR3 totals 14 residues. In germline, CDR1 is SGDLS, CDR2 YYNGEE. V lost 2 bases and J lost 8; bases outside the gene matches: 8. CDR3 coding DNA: TGTGCCAGCAGCGTCTCGACAGGGGTCGGAGGCTACACCTTC. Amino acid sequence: CASSVSTGVGGYTF.

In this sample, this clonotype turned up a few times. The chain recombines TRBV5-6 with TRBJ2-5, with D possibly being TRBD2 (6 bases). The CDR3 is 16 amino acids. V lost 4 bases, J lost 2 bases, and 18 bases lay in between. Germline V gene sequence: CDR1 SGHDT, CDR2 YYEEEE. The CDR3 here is CASSPSPSGQQETQYF. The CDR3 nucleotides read TGTGCCAGCAGCCCCTCACCAAGCGGGCAACAAGAGACCCAGTACTTC.

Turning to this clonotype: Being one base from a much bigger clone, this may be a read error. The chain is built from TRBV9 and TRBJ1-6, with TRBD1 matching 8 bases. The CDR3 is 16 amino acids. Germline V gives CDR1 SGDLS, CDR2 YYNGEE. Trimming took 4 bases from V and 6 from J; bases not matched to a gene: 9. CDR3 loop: CASSPIGQGGNSPLHF. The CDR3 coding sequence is TGTGCCAGCAGCCCCATCGGACAGGGTGGTAATTCACCCCTCCACTTT.

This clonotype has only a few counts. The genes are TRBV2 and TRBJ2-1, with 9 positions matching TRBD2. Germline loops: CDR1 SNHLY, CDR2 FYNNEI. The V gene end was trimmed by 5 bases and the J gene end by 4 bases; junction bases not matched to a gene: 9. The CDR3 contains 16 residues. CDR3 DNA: TGTGCCAGCAGTTCAACGATCAGCGGGGGGTACAATGAGCAGTTCTTC. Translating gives CASSSTISGGYNEQFF.

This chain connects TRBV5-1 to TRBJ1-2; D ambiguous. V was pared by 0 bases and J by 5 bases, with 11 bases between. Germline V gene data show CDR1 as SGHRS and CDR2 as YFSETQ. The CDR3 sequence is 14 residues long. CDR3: CASSLASTEYGYTF. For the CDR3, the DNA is TGCGCCAGCAGCTTGGCCTCGACGGAATATGGCTACACCTTC. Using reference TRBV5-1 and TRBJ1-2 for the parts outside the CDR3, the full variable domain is KAGVTQTPRYLIKTRGQQVTLSCSPISGHRSVSWYQQTPGQGLQFLFEYFSETQRNKGNFPGRFSGRQFSNSRSEMNVSTLELGDSALYLCASSLASTEYGYTFGSGTRLTVV.

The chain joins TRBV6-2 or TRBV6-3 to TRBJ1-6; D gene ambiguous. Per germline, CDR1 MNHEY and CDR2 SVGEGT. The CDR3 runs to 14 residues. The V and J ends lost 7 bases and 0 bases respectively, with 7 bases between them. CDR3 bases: TGTGCCAGCACGAGGAGCTCCTATAATTCACCCCTCCACTTT. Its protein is CASTRSSYNSPLHF.

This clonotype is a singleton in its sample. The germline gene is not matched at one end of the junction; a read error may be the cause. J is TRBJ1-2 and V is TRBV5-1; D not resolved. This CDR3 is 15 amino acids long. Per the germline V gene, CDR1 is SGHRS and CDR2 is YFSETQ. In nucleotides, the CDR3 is TGTGCCAGCAGCTTCGTCTCGAGGGAAACTCTGGGCTACACCTTC. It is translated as CASSFVSRETLGYTF. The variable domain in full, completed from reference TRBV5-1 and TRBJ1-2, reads KAGVTQTPRYLIKTRGQQVTLSCSPISGHRSVSWYQQTPGQGLQFLFEYFSETQRNKGNFPGRFSGRQFSNSRSEMNVSTLELGDSALYLCASSFVSRETLGYTFGSGTRLTVV.

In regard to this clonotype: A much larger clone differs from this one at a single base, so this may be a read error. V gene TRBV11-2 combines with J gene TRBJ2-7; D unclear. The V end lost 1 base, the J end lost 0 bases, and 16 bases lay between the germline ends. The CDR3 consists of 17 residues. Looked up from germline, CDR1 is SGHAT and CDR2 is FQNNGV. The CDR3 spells CASSLVVSMASSYEQYF. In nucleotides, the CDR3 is TGTGCCAGCAGCTTAGTGGTGAGCATGGCTAGCTCCTACGAGCAGTACTTC.

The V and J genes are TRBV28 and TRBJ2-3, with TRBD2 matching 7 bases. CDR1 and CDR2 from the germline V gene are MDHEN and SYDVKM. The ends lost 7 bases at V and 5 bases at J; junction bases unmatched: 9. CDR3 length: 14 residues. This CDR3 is CASTPGPGGDTQYF. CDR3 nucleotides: TGTGCCAGCACCCCGGGCCCGGGGGGAGATACGCAGTATTTT. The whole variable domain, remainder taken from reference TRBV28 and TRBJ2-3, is DVKVTQSSRYLVKRTGEKVFLECVQDMDHENMFWYRQDPGLGLRLIYFSYDVKMKEKGDIPEGYSVSREKKERFSLILESASTNQTSMYLCASTPGPGGDTQYFGPGTRLTVL.

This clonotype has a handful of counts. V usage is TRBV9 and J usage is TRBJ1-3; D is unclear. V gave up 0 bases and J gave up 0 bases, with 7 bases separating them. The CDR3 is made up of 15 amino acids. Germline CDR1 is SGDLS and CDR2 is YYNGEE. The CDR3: CASSVGQLSGNTIYF. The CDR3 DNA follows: TGTGCCAGCAGCGTAGGGCAGCTCTCTGGAAACACCATATATTTT.

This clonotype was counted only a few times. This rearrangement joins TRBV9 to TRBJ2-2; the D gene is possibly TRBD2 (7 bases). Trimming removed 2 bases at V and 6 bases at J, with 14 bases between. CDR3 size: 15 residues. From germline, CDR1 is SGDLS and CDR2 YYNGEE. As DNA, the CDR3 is TGTGCCAGCAGCGTTGGAGGGGGGGCCGCCGGGGAGCTGTTTTTT. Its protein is CASSVGGGAAGELFF.

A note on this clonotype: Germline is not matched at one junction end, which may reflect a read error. The CDR3 is CACSQDSPYEQYF. DNA for the CDR3: TGTGCCTGCAGTCAGGACAGTCCCTACGAGCAGTACTTC. V is TRBV28 and J is TRBJ2-5, with D tentatively TRBD1 (6 bases). Gene TRBJ2-7 matches the end of the DNA better, so the J call may be wrong. The germline CDR1 and CDR2 sequences are MDHEN and SYDVKM. CDR3 length equals 13 residues.

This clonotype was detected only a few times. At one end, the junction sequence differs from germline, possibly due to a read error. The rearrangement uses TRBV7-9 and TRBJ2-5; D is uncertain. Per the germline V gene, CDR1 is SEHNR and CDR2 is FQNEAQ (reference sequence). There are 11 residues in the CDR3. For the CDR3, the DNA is TGTGCCAGCAGCTTCGAAGAGAACCAGTACTTC. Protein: CASSFEENQYF.

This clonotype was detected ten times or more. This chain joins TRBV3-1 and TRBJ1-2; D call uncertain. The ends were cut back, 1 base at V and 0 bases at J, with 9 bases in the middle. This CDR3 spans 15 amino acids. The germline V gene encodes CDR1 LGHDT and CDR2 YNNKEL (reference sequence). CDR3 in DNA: TGTGCCAGCAGCCAAGTAAAGGGTTCTAACTATGGCTACACCTTC. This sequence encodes CASSQVKGSNYGYTF.

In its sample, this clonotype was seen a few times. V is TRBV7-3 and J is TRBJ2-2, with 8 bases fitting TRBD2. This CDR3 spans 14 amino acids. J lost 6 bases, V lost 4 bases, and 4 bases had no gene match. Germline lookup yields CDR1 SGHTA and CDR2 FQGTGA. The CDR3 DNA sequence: TGTGCCAGCAGCTCCGGGGGGGCTGCCGGGGAGCTGTTTTTT. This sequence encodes CASSSGGAAGELFF.

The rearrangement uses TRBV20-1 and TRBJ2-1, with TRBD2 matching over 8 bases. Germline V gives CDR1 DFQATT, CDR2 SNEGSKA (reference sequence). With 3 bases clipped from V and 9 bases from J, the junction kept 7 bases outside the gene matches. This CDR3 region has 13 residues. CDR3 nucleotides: TGCAGTGCTAGCGGGAGGGTCGTCAGTGAGCAGTTCTTC. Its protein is CSASGRVVSEQFF.

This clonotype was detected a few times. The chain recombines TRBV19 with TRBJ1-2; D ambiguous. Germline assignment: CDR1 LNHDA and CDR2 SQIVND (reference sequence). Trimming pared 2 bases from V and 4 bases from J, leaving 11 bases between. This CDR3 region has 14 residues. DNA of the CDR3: TGTGCCAGTAGTATACCCGCAGGAATCTATGGCTACACCTTC. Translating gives CASSIPAGIYGYTF.

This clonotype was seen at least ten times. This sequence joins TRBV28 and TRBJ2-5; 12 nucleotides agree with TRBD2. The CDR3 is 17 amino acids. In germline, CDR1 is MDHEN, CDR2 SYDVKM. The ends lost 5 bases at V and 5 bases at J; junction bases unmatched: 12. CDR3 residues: CASSPLSLAGGGETQYF. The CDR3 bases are TGTGCCAGCAGTCCGTTATCCCTAGCGGGAGGGGGGGAGACCCAGTACTTC.